These 24 T cell receptor beta chains were sequenced from one sample in a study of blood T cell repertoires in COVID-19. Sequencing was performed with immunoSEQ multiplex PCR; in TCRdb, only in-frame clones are kept and a portion is missing. The sample consists of approximately 53,000 clones, about nine tenths of them appearing once. Material: peripheral blood. The receptors here all came from a woman of 80 years or more with COVID-19, enrolled during active disease.

V usage is TRBV5-1 and J usage is TRBJ2-1; D unresolved. The V end lost 2 bases, the J end lost 7 bases, and 10 bases lay between the germline ends. This CDR3 has 13 amino acids. Germline values: CDR1 SGHRS, CDR2 YFSETQ. The CDR3 is CASSFSIANEQFF. The CDR3 DNA is TGCGCCAGCAGCTTTTCTATAGCTAATGAGCAGTTCTTC.

The chain links TRBV10-2 to TRBJ2-1, with 8 bases lining up with TRBD2. There are 14 residues in the CDR3. Germline loops: CDR1 WSHSY, CDR2 SAAADI. V was pared by 4 bases and J by 9 bases, with 8 bases of the junction left unmatched. The DNA for the CDR3 is TGCGCCAGCAGTGTTCCGGGGGGGCAGGGTGAGCAGTTCTTC. Translation: CASSVPGGQGEQFF.

The J gene is TRBJ1-1, the V gene TRBV5-1; TRBD1 aligns across 8 bases. In germline, CDR1 is SGHRS, CDR2 YFSETQ. The junction had 3 bases not matched to a gene; V was cut back by 4 bases and J by 1 base. This CDR3 is 14 amino acids long. CDR3 loop: CASSPQGGNTEAFF. The CDR3 DNA is TGCGCCAGCAGCCCACAGGGGGGGAACACTGAAGCTTTCTTT.

This chain connects TRBV5-6 to TRBJ2-7, with 9 bases that match TRBD1. The germline gives CDR1 SGHDT, CDR2 YYEEEE. The CDR3 consists of 15 residues. The junction had 7 bases not matched to a gene; V was cut back by 1 base and J by 5 bases. The CDR3 nucleotides read TGTGCCAGCAGCTTGAATGGACAGGGGAGCCACGAGCAGTACTTC. Protein: CASSLNGQGSHEQYF.

The chain is built from TRBV2 and TRBJ2-1; 8 positions agree with TRBD1. V trimming: 4 bases; J trimming: 5 bases; junction bases outside the gene matches: 10. This CDR3 comprises 16 residues. The germline CDR1 and CDR2 sequences are SNHLY and FYNNEI. Here the CDR3 DNA reads TGTGCCAGCAGTGGGACAGGGAGGACCCACAACAATGAGCAGTTCTTC. Residues: CASSGTGRTHNNEQFF.

V is TRBV11-2 and J is TRBJ2-7; TRBD2 matches 9 bases. CDR3 length: 14 amino acids. Germline CDR1 SGHAT, CDR2 FQNNGV. V dropped 4 bases and J dropped 2; count of bases not matched to a gene: 3. CDR3: CASSSTSGTYEQYF. The CDR3 bases are TGTGCCAGCAGCTCGACTAGCGGAACCTACGAGCAGTACTTC.

This clone is termed medium-sized (0.01 to 0.1%). The chain combines TRBV4-2 with TRBJ1-3; 12 bases are a match to TRBD1. This CDR3 is 19 amino acids long. Germline loops: CDR1 LGHNA, CDR2 YNFKEQ. V trimming: 4 bases; J trimming: 0 bases; junction bases outside the gene matches: 10. The CDR3 is CASSRSGTGGSISGNTIYF. The CDR3 DNA reads TGTGCCAGCAGCCGATCCGGGACAGGGGGCTCCATCTCTGGAAACACCATATATTTT.

The chain has TRBV7-3 and TRBJ1-2; D is unclear. This CDR3 region has 15 residues. V was cut by 6 bases and J by 4 bases, with 18 bases left in between. Germline V gene data show CDR1 as SGHTA and CDR2 as FQGTGA. The CDR3 spells CASSTGGRPFYGYTF. The CDR3 DNA follows: TGTGCCAGCAGTACGGGAGGCAGACCATTCTATGGCTACACCTTC.

This chain joins TRBV2 and TRBJ1-1; D may be TRBD1 (6 bases). Trimming removed 6 bases from V and 8 bases from J, with 16 bases in between. The CDR3 spans 13 residues. Germline V gives CDR1 SNHLY, CDR2 FYNNEI. The DNA of the CDR3 is TGTGCCAGCAGACGACCGGGACACAGCGAAGCTTTCTTT. The encoded protein is CASRRPGHSEAFF.

The J gene is TRBJ1-6, the V gene TRBV7-9, with 9 bases lining up with TRBD1. This CDR3 spans 14 amino acids. Trimming cost V 11 bases and J 8 bases; bases outside gene matches: 10. Germline V CDR1 and CDR2: SEHNR, FQNEAQ (reference sequence). CDR3 sequence reads: CASLGDRDYSPLHF. CDR3 DNA: TGTGCCTCCCTTGGGGACAGGGATTATTCACCCCTCCACTTT.

The rearrangement links TRBV29-1 to TRBJ2-5, with D perhaps TRBD1 (5 bases). Germline loops: CDR1 SQVTM, CDR2 ANQGSEA. CDR3 size: 12 residues. Trimming cost V 7 bases and J 4 bases, with 13 bases left between them. In DNA form, the CDR3 reads TGCAGCGGGACAAAGTGGGGAGAGACCCAGTACTTC. Translating gives CSGTKWGETQYF. The entire variable domain, with the rest obtained from reference TRBV29-1 and TRBJ2-5, is as follows: SAVISQKPSRDICQRGTSLTIQCQVDSQVTMMFWYRQQPGQSLTLIATANQGSEATYESGFVIDKFPISRPNLTFSTLTVSNMSPEDSSIYLCSGTKWGETQYFGPGTRLLVL.

The chain uses TRBV5-1 and TRBJ2-2; possibly TRBD1 for D (5 bases). Germline assignment: CDR1 SGHRS and CDR2 YFSETQ. Trimming stripped 6 bases from V and 1 base from J, with 10 bases between. This CDR3 comprises 14 residues. The CDR3 sequence is CASTSDRNTGELFF. For the CDR3, the DNA is TGCGCCAGCACTTCCGACAGGAACACCGGGGAGCTGTTTTTT.

The rearrangement links TRBV6-1 to TRBJ2-3; TRBD2 agrees at 8 bases. V was pared by 4 bases and J by 2 bases, with 14 bases of the junction left unmatched. CDR3 length equals 18 residues. Looked up from germline, CDR1 is MNHNS and CDR2 is SASEGT. The CDR3 sequence: CASSGVVASGSLTDTQYF. CDR3 coding DNA: TGTGCCAGCAGTGGGGTTGTGGCTAGCGGGTCCCTCACAGATACGCAGTATTTT.

The genes are TRBV7-2 and TRBJ1-3, with D perhaps TRBD1 (5 bases). The V end lost 1 base, the J end lost 4 bases, and 8 bases lay between the germline ends. The V gene's germline CDR1 is SGHTA and CDR2 FQGNSA. The CDR3 runs to 14 residues. The CDR3 DNA reads TGTGCCAGCAGCTTAGGGGGCGCCGGAAACACCATATATTTT. Encoded protein: CASSLGGAGNTIYF.

Here the CDR3 reads CASSAGLTQPQHF. The CDR3 DNA reads TGTGCCAGCAGCGCCGGACTTACTCAGCCCCAGCATTTT. This chain connects TRBV5-6 to TRBJ1-5; D unresolved. The V end lost 4 bases, the J end lost 6 bases, and 11 bases lay between the germline ends. The CDR3 sequence is 13 residues long. Germline CDR1 is SGHDT and CDR2 is YYEEEE.

V gene TRBV7-9 combines with J gene TRBJ1-1; 9 bases are shared with TRBD1. Germline V gene lookup returns CDR1 SEHNR and CDR2 FQNEAQ (reference sequence). The CDR3 extends over 16 amino acids. V gave up 6 bases and J gave up 0 bases; unmatched junction bases: 8. The CDR3 DNA reads as TGTGCCAGCAGTTTACAGGGGGCGGGTATGAACACTGAAGCTTTCTTT. Its protein is CASSLQGAGMNTEAFF.

The J gene is TRBJ2-3, the V gene TRBV7-8; D is possibly TRBD1 (6 bases). From germline, CDR1 is SGHVS and CDR2 FQNEAQ. V was shortened by 1 base and J by 3 bases, with 17 bases between the two germline ends. CDR3 length: 17 amino acids. The CDR3 spells CASSLVDLGAGTDTQYF. The CDR3 DNA reads TGTGCCAGCAGCTTAGTGGATTTGGGGGCCGGGACAGATACGCAGTATTTT.

V usage is TRBV9 and J usage is TRBJ2-3; perhaps TRBD2 as D (7 bases). Germline lookup yields CDR1 SGDLS and CDR2 YYNGEE. CDR3 length: 15 amino acids. Deletions cut 7 bases from V and 6 bases from J, with 21 bases between. The CDR3 sequence: CASSLGGGLLDTQYF. DNA for the CDR3: TGTGCCAGCTCACTTGGGGGGGGCCTCCTGGATACGCAGTATTTT.

The rearrangement joins TRBV9 to TRBJ2-3; 9 bases map to TRBD1. CDR1 SGDLS and CDR2 YYNGEE come from the germline V gene. The CDR3 extends over 18 amino acids. Trimming took 3 bases from V and 4 from J; bases not matched to a gene: 15. The CDR3 DNA reads TGTGCCAGCAGCGCAGGGACAGGGACACGACTTAAAGCAGATACGCAGTATTTT. It specifies CASSAGTGTRLKADTQYF.

The genes are TRBV5-6 and TRBJ2-7; D gene ambiguous. The V gene's germline CDR1 is SGHDT and CDR2 YYEEEE. Trimming stripped 0 bases from V and 3 bases from J, with 10 bases between. This CDR3 has 14 amino acids. CDR3 DNA: TGTGCCAGCAGCTTGGGGAACAGACACTACGAGCAGTACTTC. Translated: CASSLGNRHYEQYF. The full variable domain, rest sourced from reference TRBV5-6 and TRBJ2-7, is DAGVTQSPTHLIKTRGQQVTLRCSPKSGHDTVSWYQQALGQGPQFIFQYYEEEERQRGNFPDRFSGHQFPNYSSELNVNALLLGDSALYLCASSLGNRHYEQYFGPGTRLTVT.

The V call is TRBV14, the J call TRBJ2-2; a possible D gene is TRBD2 (6 bases). The CDR3 length is 16 residues. V lost 0 bases and J 7 bases, leaving 15 bases between the germline ends. Germline V lookup: CDR1 SGHDN, CDR2 FVKESK. CDR3 in amino acids: CASSQDRGTLHGELFF. In nucleotides, the CDR3 is TGTGCCAGCAGCCAAGATCGGGGGACCCTCCACGGGGAGCTGTTTTTT.

This chain joins TRBV2 and TRBJ1-2; D might be TRBD1 (6 bases). Germline CDR1 is SNHLY and CDR2 is FYNNEI. CDR3 length: 14 amino acids. With 2 bases removed from V and 8 bases from J, the gap between germline ends came to 15 bases. The CDR3 spells CASSENLQGGGYTF. The CDR3 coding sequence is TGTGCCAGCAGTGAAAATCTACAGGGCGGAGGCTACACCTTC. The whole variable domain, filled in from reference TRBV2 and TRBJ1-2, reads EPEVTQTPSHQVTQMGQEVILRCVPISNHLYFYWYRQILGQKVEFLVSFYNNEISEKSEIFDDQFSVERPDGSNFTLKIRSTKLEDSAMYFCASSENLQGGGYTFGSGTRLTVV.

The chain employs TRBV7-9 and TRBJ1-1, with 8 bases lining up with TRBD1. The CDR3 runs 14 residues. Germline V gene sequence: CDR1 SEHNR, CDR2 FQNEAQ (reference sequence). V dropped 6 bases and J dropped 5; count of bases not matched to a gene: 8. CDR3 residues: CASSSGGARTEAFF. CDR3 bases: TGTGCCAGCAGTTCAGGGGGCGCGAGGACTGAAGCTTTCTTT.

The rearrangement links TRBV2 to TRBJ1-1; the D gene is possibly TRBD1 (5 bases). The CDR3 is 14 residues long. From germline, CDR1 is SNHLY and CDR2 FYNNEI. Trimming pared 6 bases from V and 3 bases from J, leaving 14 bases between. CDR3 sequence: CASRRTLADTEAFF. For the CDR3, the DNA is TGTGCCAGCAGGAGGACACTCGCGGACACTGAAGCTTTCTTT.